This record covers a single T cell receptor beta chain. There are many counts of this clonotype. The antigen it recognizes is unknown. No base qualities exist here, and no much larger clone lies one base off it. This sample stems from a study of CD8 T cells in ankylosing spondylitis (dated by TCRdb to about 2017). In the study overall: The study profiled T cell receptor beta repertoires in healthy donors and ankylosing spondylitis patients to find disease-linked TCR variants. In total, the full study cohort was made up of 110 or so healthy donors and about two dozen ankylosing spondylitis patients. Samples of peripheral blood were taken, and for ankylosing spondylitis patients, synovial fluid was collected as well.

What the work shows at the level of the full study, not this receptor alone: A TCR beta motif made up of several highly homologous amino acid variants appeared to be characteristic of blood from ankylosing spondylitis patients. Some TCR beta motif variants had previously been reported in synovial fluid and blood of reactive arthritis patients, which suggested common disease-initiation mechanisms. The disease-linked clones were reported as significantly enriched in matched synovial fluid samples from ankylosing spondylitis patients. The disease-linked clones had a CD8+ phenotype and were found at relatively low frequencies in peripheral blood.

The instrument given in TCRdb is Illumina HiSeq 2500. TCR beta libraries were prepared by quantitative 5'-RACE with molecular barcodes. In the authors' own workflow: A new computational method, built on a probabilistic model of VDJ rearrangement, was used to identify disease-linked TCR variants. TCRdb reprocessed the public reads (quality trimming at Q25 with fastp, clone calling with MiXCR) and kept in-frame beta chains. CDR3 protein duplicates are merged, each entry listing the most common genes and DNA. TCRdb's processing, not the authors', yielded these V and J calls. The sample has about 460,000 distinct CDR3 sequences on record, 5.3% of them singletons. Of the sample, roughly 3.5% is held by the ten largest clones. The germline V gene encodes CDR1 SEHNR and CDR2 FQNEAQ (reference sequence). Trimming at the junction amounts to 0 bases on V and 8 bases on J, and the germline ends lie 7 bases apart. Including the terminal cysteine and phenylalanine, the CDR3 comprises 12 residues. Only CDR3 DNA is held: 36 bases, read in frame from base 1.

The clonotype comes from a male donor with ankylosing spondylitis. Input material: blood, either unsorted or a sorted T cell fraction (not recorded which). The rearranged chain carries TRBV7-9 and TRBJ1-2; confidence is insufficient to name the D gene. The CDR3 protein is CASSLATEGYTF. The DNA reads TGTGCCAGCAGCTTAGCGACGGAAGGCTACACCTTC.